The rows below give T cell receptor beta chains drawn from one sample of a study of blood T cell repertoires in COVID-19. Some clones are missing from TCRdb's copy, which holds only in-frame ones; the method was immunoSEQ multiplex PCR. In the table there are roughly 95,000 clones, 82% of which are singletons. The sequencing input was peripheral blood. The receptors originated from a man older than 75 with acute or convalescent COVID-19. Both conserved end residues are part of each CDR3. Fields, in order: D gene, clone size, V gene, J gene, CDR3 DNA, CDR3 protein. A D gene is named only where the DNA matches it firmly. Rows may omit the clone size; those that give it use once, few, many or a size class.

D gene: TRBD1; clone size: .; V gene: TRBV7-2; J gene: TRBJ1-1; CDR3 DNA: TGTGCCAGCAGCTTAAGGACAGGTAACACTGAAGCTTTCTTT; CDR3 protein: CASSLRTGNTEAFF
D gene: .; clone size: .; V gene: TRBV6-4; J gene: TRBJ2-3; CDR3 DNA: TGTGCCAGCAGTGATAGGCCGGGAGATACGCAGTATTTT; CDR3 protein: CASSDRPGDTQYF
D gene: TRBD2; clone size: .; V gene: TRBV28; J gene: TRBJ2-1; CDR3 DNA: TGTGCCAGCACCCGGGGGGGGTCCCCAAATGAGCAGTTCTTC; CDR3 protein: CASTRGGSPNEQFF
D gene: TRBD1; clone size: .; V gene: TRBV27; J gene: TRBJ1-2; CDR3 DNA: TGTGCCAGCAGTTTCCTCCCTGGGACAGGAGCTAACTATGGCTACACCTTC; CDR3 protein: CASSFLPGTGANYGYTF
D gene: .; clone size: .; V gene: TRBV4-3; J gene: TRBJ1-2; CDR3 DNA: TGCGCCAGCAGCCAAGGGCTCGAAAGGTTCACTGAGGATGGCTACACCTTC; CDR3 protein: CASSQGLERFTEDGYTF
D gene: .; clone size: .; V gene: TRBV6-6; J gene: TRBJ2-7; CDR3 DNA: TGTGCCAGCAGTTACGCCGACAGTCCCTACGAGCAGTACTTC; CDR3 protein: CASSYADSPYEQYF
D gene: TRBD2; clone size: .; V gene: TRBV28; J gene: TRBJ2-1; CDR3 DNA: TGTGCCAGCAGTTCCGGGACTAGGATCCGGGAGCAGTTCTTC; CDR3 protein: CASSSGTRIREQFF
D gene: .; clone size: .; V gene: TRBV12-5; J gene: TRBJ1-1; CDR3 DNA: TGTGCTAGTGCCCTCACAGGGCTCAACACTGAAGCTTTCTTT; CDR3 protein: CASALTGLNTEAFF
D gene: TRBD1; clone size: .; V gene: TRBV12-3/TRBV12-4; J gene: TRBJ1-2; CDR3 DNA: TGTGCCAGCAGTAAGGGGACAGGGGTTGGCTACACCTTC; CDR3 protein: CASSKGTGVGYTF
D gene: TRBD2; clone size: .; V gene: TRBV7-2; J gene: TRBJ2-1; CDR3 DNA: TGTGCCAGCAGCCCCCTCGGGGGACTAGCCGCCAATGAGCAGTTCTTC; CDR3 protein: CASSPLGGLAANEQFF
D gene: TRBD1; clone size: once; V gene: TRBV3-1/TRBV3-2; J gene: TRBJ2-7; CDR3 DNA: TGTGCCAGCAGCCAGGCTGACAGGGGCTTCTCCTACGAGCAGTACTTC; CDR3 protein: CASSQADRGFSYEQYF
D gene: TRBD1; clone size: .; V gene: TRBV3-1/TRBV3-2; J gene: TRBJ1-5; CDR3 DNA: TGTGCCAGCAGCTGGGACAGGGTACCCAATCAGCCCCAGCATTTT; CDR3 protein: CASSWDRVPNQPQHF
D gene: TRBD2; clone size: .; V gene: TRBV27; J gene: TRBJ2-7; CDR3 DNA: TGTGCCAGCAGCCCCGGGACTAGCGGCTCCTACGAGCAGTACTTC; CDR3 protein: CASSPGTSGSYEQYF
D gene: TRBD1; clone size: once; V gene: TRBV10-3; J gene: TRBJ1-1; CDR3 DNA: TGTGCCATCAGCCCGGGACAGGGGCTCGGCACTGAAGCTTTCTTT; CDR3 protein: CAISPGQGLGTEAFF
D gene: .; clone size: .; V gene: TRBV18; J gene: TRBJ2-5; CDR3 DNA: TGTGCCAGCTCACCAGGATCGGGGAGAGAGACCCAGTACTTC; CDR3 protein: CASSPGSGRETQYF
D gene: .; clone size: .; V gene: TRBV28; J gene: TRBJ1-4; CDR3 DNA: TGTGCCAGCAGGACTTCAACTAATGAAAAACTGTTTTTT; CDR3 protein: CASRTSTNEKLFF
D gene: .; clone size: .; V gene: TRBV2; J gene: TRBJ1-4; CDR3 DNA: TGTGCCAGATCCCAGGGGAATGAAAAACTGTTTTTT; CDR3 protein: CARSQGNEKLFF
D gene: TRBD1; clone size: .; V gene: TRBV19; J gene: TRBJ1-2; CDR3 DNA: TGTGCCAGTAGTACCCGGGACAGTGGTTATGGCTACACCTTC; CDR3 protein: CASSTRDSGYGYTF
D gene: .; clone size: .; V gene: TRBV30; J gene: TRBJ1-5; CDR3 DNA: TGTGCCTGGAGTGTACAGGGCAATCAGCCCCAGCATTTT; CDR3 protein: CAWSVQGNQPQHF
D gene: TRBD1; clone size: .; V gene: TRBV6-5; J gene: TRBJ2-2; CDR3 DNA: TGTGCCAGCAGTTACGAGACAGGGATAAACACCGGGGAGCTGTTTTTT; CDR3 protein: CASSYETGINTGELFF
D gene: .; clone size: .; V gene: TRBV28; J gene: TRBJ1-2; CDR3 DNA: TGTGCCAGCACCTCGGGGGGGCCGGACTATGGCTACACCTTC; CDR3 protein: CASTSGGPDYGYTF
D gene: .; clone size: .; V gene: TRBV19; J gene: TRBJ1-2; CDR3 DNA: TGTGCCAGTGCGCCCTTCCGGGACACATCTAACTATGGCTACACCTTC; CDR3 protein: CASAPFRDTSNYGYTF
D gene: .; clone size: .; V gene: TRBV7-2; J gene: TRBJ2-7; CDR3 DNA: TGTGCCAGCAGCTTAGTTGGGACAGCGGGCCACGAGCAGTACTTC; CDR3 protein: CASSLVGTAGHEQYF
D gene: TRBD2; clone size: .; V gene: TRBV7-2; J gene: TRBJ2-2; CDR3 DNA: TGTGCCAGCAGCCGGCAGGGACTAGGGAACACCGGGGAGCTGTTTTTT; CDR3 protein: CASSRQGLGNTGELFF
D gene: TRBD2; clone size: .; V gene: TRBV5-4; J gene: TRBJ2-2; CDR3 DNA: TGTGCCAGCACCTCGCGGGGACTAGTTAGCACCGGGGAGCTGTTTTTT; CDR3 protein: CASTSRGLVSTGELFF
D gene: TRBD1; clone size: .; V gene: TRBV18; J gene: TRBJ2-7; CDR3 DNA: TGTGCCAGCTCACCAGGGACAGGGGGTTACGAGCAGTACTTC; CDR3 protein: CASSPGTGGYEQYF
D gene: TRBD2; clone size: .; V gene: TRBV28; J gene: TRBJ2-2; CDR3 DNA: TGTGCCAGCAGTTTACAAGCGGGAGTTGGGGAGCTGTTTTTT; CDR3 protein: CASSLQAGVGELFF
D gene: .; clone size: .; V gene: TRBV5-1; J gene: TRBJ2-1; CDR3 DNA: TGCGCCAGCAGTCAACAGGGTACGCCCTACAATGAGCAGTTCTTC; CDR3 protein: CASSQQGTPYNEQFF
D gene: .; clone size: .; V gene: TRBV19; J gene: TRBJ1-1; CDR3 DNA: TGTGCCAGTACCCCTCGCCCGGGGGTGAACACTGAAGCTTTCTTT; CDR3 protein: CASTPRPGVNTEAFF